These T cell receptor beta chains were read from a single sample in a study of T cell repertoires in ileal Crohn's disease. The assay was immunoSEQ multiplex PCR, and TCRdb's table has in-frame clones only and misses some. Counted here are around 8,800 clones, around 77% occurring once; the ten biggest clones make up approximately 4.3%. Sequencing used ileal tissue. All receptors derive from an adult with Crohn's disease. CDR3s include the opening cysteine and the closing phenylalanine or tryptophan. The D gene is left open where the match is weak.

TRBJ1-6 - TRBV7-3 CASSLQRGANSPLHF
TRBJ1-1 - TRBV19 CAATEAPYTEAFF
TRBJ2-7 - TRBV10-1 CASISWQAGFTYEQYF
TRBJ1-2 - TRBV5-4 CASSRGAANLDGYTF
TRBJ1-5 TRBD1 TRBV5-8 CASSDGTVLQGSNQPQHF
TRBJ2-5 - TRBV19 CASSVGQGRETQYF
TRBJ1-5 - TRBV15 CATSSPGWSNQPQHF
TRBJ1-1 - TRBV14 CASSWQGRGTEAFF
TRBJ2-1 - TRBV7-9 CASSLAGVNEQFF
TRBJ1-2 - TRBV30 CAWSDQGVGYTF
TRBJ1-1 - TRBV7-8 CASSQGGNTEAFF